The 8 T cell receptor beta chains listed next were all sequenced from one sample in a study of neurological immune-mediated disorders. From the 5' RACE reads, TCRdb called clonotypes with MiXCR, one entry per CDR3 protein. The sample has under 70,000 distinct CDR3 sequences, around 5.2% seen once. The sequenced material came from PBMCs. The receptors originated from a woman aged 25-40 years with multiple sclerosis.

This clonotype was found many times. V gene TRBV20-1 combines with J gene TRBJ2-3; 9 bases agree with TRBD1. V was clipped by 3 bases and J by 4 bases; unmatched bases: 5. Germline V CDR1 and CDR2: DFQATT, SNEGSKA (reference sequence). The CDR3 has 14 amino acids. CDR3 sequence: CSASRRDRADTQYF. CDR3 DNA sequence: TGCAGTGCTAGTCGCCGGGACAGGGCAGATACGCAGTATTTT.

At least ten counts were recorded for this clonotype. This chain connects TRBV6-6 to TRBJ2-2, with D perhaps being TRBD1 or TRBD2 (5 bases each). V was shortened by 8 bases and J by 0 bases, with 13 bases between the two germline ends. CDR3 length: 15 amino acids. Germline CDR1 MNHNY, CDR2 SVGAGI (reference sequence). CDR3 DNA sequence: TGTGCCAGCGACTCCGGGACCCCGAACACCGGGGAGCTGTTTTTT. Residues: CASDSGTPNTGELFF.

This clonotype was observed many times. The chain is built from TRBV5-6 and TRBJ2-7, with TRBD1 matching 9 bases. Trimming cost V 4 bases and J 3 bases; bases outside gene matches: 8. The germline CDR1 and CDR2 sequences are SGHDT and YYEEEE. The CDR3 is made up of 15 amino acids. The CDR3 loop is CASSRSGTGYYEQYF. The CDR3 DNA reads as TGTGCCAGCAGCCGCTCCGGGACAGGGTACTACGAGCAGTACTTC.

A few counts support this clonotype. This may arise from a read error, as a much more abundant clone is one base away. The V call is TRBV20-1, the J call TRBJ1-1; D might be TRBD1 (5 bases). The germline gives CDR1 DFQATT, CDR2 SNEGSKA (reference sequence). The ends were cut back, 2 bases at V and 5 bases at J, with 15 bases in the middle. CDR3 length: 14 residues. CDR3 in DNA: TGCAGTGCTAGAAGAGAGGGGACTGCAACTGAAGCTTTCTTT. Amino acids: CSARREGTATEAFF.

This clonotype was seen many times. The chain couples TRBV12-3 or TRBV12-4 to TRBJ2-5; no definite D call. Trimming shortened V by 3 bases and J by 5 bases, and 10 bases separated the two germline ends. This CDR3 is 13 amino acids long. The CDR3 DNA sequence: TGTGCCAGCAGTTTTCAACCGCACGAGACCCAGTACTTC. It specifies CASSFQPHETQYF.

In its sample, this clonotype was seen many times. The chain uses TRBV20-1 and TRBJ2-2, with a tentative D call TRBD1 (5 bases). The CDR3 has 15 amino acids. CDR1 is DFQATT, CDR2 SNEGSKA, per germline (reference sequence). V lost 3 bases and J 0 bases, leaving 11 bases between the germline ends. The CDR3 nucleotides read TGCAGTGCTAGTTGGCCAGGGTCGAACACCGGGGAGCTGTTTTTT. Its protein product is CSASWPGSNTGELFF.

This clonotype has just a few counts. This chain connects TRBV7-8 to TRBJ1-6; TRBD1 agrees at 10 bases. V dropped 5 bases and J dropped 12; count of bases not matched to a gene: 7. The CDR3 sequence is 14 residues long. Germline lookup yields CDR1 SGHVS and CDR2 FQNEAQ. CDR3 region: CASSPSGQGLPLHF. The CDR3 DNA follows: TGTGCCAGCAGCCCCTCGGGACAGGGGTTACCCCTCCACTTT.

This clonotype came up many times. CDR3 amino acids: CAISEGETQYF. The CDR3 bases are TGTGCCATCAGTGAAGGAGAGACCCAGTACTTC. The chain recombines TRBV10-3 with TRBJ2-5; D uncertain. Trimming took off 3 bases at V and 4 bases at J, with 3 bases between the two ends. The length of the CDR3 is 11 residues. Germline-derived CDR1 and CDR2 are ENHRY and SYGVKD.